This T cell receptor beta chain was recorded in a study of blood T cell repertoires in COVID-19. About the research overall: There were acute and convalescent COVID-19 samples, and they came from the United States, Italy and Spain.

Original processing notes: Amplifying reference gene primers gave estimates of nucleated cell counts. TCRdb's table, derived via immunoSEQ multiplex PCR, lists solely in-frame clones and lacks some. The V and J calls and clone size were taken over from that table, and D and trimming were inferred from the DNA. The sample has under 250,000 clones, about 82% seen once. Between the trimmed V and J ends, which lost 0 bases and 7 bases, there was a span of 10 bases. The CDR3 contains 15 residues. The germline V gene encodes CDR1 SGHTA and CDR2 FQGTGA. Ages ranged from about 18 to 89 years, with residence in about 24 US areas. In assigning cohorts, the study relied on participant-reported clinical history.

The chain joins TRBV7-3 to TRBJ1-6; TRBD1 might be the D (5 bases). The TCR sequence derives from a woman aged 45-65 years with acute COVID-19. The sequencing input was PBMCs or T cells enriched from blood (not recorded which). CDR3 coding DNA: TGTGCCAGCAGCTTAACAGGGGATAGGAATTCACCCCTCCACTTT. This codes for CASSLTGDRNSPLHF.